These 29 T cell receptor beta chains share one sample of origin, sequenced in a study of human T cells and chemical hapten exposure listed by TCRdb under 2021. Library construction relied on RACE. TCRdb shows the sequencer as NextSeq 500. TCRdb trimmed public reads at Q25 via fastp, called clones via MiXCR and kept in-frame beta chains. Each CDR3 protein appears once, grouped with its most common genes and DNA. A total of around 150,000 distinct CDR3 sequences appear in this sample, about 30% of them only once. Under 2.5% of the sample is taken by the ten largest. Explained via the paper, the time point label denotes: patch test 3, about 24 weeks after DPC sensitization. The treatment or condition tag for this specimen amounts to: therapeutic diphenylcyclopropenone sensitization with weekly scalp DPC. Sequencing used whole blood, obtained in connection with sensitization to the hapten diphenylcyclopropenone (DPC). The receptor set was obtained from a woman between 18 and 29 years old with alopecia areata. Some clones in this sample may be carry-over from other donors' samples.

This clonotype was recorded a few times. J is TRBJ2-7 and V is TRBV29-1; TRBD2 is a possible D gene (6 bases). The CDR3 is 13 amino acids. In germline, CDR1 is SQVTM, CDR2 ANQGSEA. The V end lost 7 bases, the J end lost 4 bases, and 17 bases lay between the germline ends. Written as DNA, the CDR3 is TGCAGCGCCCTACCCCGCGGGGATTACGAGCAGTACTTC. Translating it yields CSALPRGDYEQYF.

The chain combines TRBV5-1 with TRBJ2-5; D not resolved. Germline V lookup: CDR1 SGHRS, CDR2 YFSETQ. This CDR3 comprises 15 residues. V was pared by 1 base and J by 1 base, with 11 bases between. CDR3: CASSLSIGLQETQYF. DNA of the CDR3: TGCGCCAGCAGCTTGTCTATAGGGCTCCAAGAGACCCAGTACTTC.

The rearrangement links TRBV7-3 to TRBJ2-1; 11 bases are a match to TRBD2. The germline V gene encodes CDR1 SGHTA and CDR2 FQGTGA. The CDR3 runs to 19 residues. J was trimmed by 2 bases and V by 1 base; bases with no gene match: 10. In DNA, the CDR3 is TGTGCCAGCAGCTTAATAACTAGCGGGAGCCCCTCAGCCTACAATGAGCAGTTCTTC. Translation gives CASSLITSGSPSAYNEQFF.

This clonotype was found a few times. This chain links TRBV3-1 with TRBJ2-7; the D gene could be TRBD1 or TRBD2 (5 bases each). The V gene lost 1 base and the J gene lost 4 bases, with 8 bases spanning the gap. Germline V gene lookup returns CDR1 LGHDT and CDR2 YNNKEL (reference sequence). The CDR3 extends over 13 amino acids. CDR3 coding DNA: TGTGCCAGCAGCCAAGTAGGGGAGTACGAGCAGTACTTC. Its protein product is CASSQVGEYEQYF.

The table lists this clonotype with many counts. The V gene is TRBV11-2, the J gene TRBJ2-5; a possible D gene is TRBD2 (5 bases). This CDR3 comprises 14 residues. The ends were cut back, 4 bases at V and 7 bases at J, with 16 bases in the middle. The germline CDR1 and CDR2 sequences are SGHAT and FQNNGV. The CDR3 spells CASSSLYGVGTQYF. As DNA, the CDR3 is TGTGCCAGCAGCTCTTTGTACGGGGTAGGGACCCAGTACTTC.

The chain carries TRBV4-2 and TRBJ2-2, with D possibly matching TRBD1 (8 bases). CDR1 and CDR2 from the germline V gene are LGHNA and YNFKEQ. V was shortened by 6 bases and J by 0 bases, with 11 bases between the two germline ends. The CDR3 is 15 amino acids. This chain's CDR3 is CASRAGQANTGELFF. CDR3 DNA sequence: TGTGCCAGCAGAGCGGGACAGGCGAACACCGGGGAGCTGTTTTTT.

In its sample, this clonotype was seen a few times. The chain has TRBV29-1 and TRBJ2-5; the match to TRBD2 covers 13 bases. The V and J ends lost 0 bases and 3 bases, in that order; junction bases with no gene match: 4. This CDR3 comprises 16 residues. CDR1 and CDR2 from the germline V gene are SQVTM and ANQGSEA. CDR3 coding DNA: TGCAGCGTTGAAGATTGGACTAGCGGGAGTAAAGAGACCCAGTACTTC. It translates to CSVEDWTSGSKETQYF.

The genes are TRBV14 and TRBJ1-2; no firm D call. The CDR3 consists of 18 residues. The ends were cut back, 0 bases at V and 4 bases at J, with 21 bases in the middle. Germline values: CDR1 SGHDN, CDR2 FVKESK. In DNA form, the CDR3 reads TGTGCCAGCAGCCAAGATCCGTTCCCAGGACCTTCTTCCTATGGCTACACCTTC. Translation: CASSQDPFPGPSSYGYTF.

The chain couples TRBV7-9 to TRBJ2-5; D is undetermined. The CDR3 has 13 amino acids. Germline CDR1 is SEHNR and CDR2 is FQNEAQ (reference sequence). Trimming shortened V by 1 base and J by 3 bases, and 6 bases separated the two germline ends. CDR3 coding DNA: TGTGCCAGCAGCTTAGACTATAAAGAGACCCAGTACTTC. Amino acid sequence: CASSLDYKETQYF.

V usage is TRBV5-1 and J usage is TRBJ2-7; possibly TRBD2 for D (5 bases). The CDR3 extends over 13 amino acids. V was shortened by 0 bases and J by 2 bases, with 6 bases between the two germline ends. The germline gives CDR1 SGHRS, CDR2 YFSETQ. The DNA of the CDR3 is TGCGCCAGCAGCTTGGTCGGGACCTACGAGCAGTACTTC. Its protein is CASSLVGTYEQYF. The full variable domain, in which reference TRBV5-1 and TRBJ2-7 provide the parts outside the CDR3, is KAGVTQTPRYLIKTRGQQVTLSCSPISGHRSVSWYQQTPGQGLQFLFEYFSETQRNKGNFPGRFSGRQFSNSRSEMNVSTLELGDSALYLCASSLVGTYEQYFGPGTRLTVT.

This rearrangement joins TRBV5-1 to TRBJ2-3, with D perhaps being TRBD1 or TRBD2 (7 bases each). This CDR3 is built from 17 residues. The V gene lost 2 bases and the J gene lost 6 bases, with 22 bases spanning the gap. Germline values: CDR1 SGHRS, CDR2 YFSETQ. The CDR3 spells CASSFSGDSRSLDTQYF. The DNA of the CDR3 is TGCGCCAGCAGCTTCAGCGGGGACAGCCGGTCGTTGGATACGCAGTATTTT. The whole variable domain, remainder taken from reference TRBV5-1 and TRBJ2-3, is KAGVTQTPRYLIKTRGQQVTLSCSPISGHRSVSWYQQTPGQGLQFLFEYFSETQRNKGNFPGRFSGRQFSNSRSEMNVSTLELGDSALYLCASSFSGDSRSLDTQYFGPGTRLTVL.

This clonotype was counted between two and nine times. The CDR3, as DNA: TGCAGCGCGAGAAAGGGACAGGTCACTGAGCAGTTCTTC. It translates to CSARKGQVTEQFF. This chain connects TRBV29-1 to TRBJ2-1; 8 positions match TRBD1. The CDR3 sequence is 13 residues long. V lost 7 bases to trimming and J lost 9 bases; unmatched junction nucleotides: 11. The V gene's germline CDR1 is SQVTM and CDR2 ANQGSEA.

V usage is TRBV4-1 and J usage is TRBJ2-3; 9 bases align to TRBD2. Germline loops: CDR1 MGHRA, CDR2 YSYEKL. V dropped 2 bases and J dropped 4; count of bases not matched to a gene: 1. The CDR3 consists of 14 residues. The CDR3 DNA sequence: TGCGCCAGCAGCCAACGCGGGGGGGCAGATACGCAGTATTTT. Translated, it gives CASSQRGGADTQYF.

This clonotype was counted a single time. The chain carries TRBV7-2 and TRBJ1-4; no clear D gene. The CDR3 runs to 17 residues. Germline V gene lookup returns CDR1 SGHTA and CDR2 FQGNSA. V was pared by 2 bases and J by 8 bases, with 21 bases between. The chain's CDR3 is CASSLYPKGLSNEKLFF. CDR3 coding DNA: TGTGCCAGCAGCTTATATCCCAAGGGCTTGAGTAACGAAAAACTGTTTTTT.

A remark on this clonotype: Germline is not matched at one junction end, which may reflect a read error. The J gene is TRBJ1-4, the V gene TRBV4-3; weak D call: TRBD1 (6 bases). The germline CDR1 and CDR2 sequences are LGHNA and YSLEER. CDR3 length equals 16 residues. This CDR3 is CASSQDAGATNEKPFF. In DNA form, the CDR3 reads TGCGCCAGCAGCCAAGATGCGGGGGCGACTAATGAAAAACCGTTTTTT.

The chain uses TRBV25-1 and TRBJ2-1; D not resolved. V lost 3 bases and J lost 6, with 12 bases in between. Looked up from germline, CDR1 is MGHDK and CDR2 is SYGVNS. CDR3 length: 14 amino acids. CDR3 coding DNA: TGTGCCAGCAGTGAGTGGAGAATCGGCAATGAGCAGTTCTTC. It encodes CASSEWRIGNEQFF.

The genes are TRBV18 and TRBJ2-5; 7 positions match TRBD1. The CDR3 is made up of 13 amino acids. V gave up 5 bases and J gave up 2 bases; unmatched junction bases: 2. Germline V CDR1 and CDR2: KGHSH, LQKENI. CDR3 in DNA: TGTGCCAGCTCATCGGGACAGCAAGAGACCCAGTACTTC. Translated, it gives CASSSGQQETQYF.

This clonotype turned up a few times. The chain has TRBV11-2 and TRBJ2-3; D possibly uses TRBD1 or TRBD2 (6 bases each). The V gene lost 1 base and the J gene lost 5 bases, with 16 bases spanning the gap. The CDR3 covers 16 residues. Germline CDR1 SGHAT, CDR2 FQNNGV. The CDR3 region has the DNA TGTGCCAGCAGCTTAGGGGCCCTGGGGGGCCGAGATACGCAGTATTTT. Its translation: CASSLGALGGRDTQYF.

The V gene is TRBV6-4, the J gene TRBJ2-1; D is ambiguous. The V end lost 2 bases, the J end lost 4 bases, and 9 bases lay between the germline ends. Germline CDR1 is MRHNA and CDR2 is SNTAGT. This CDR3 is built from 14 residues. CDR3 in amino acids: CASSDGGPYNEQFF. For the CDR3, the DNA is TGTGCCAGCAGTGACGGCGGACCGTACAATGAGCAGTTCTTC.

This sequence joins TRBV4-3 and TRBJ1-2; D is ambiguous. The CDR3 contains 13 residues. The V gene lost 0 bases and the J gene lost 5 bases, with 7 bases spanning the gap. The germline V gene has CDR1 LGHNA and CDR2 YSLEER. DNA for the CDR3: TGCGCCAGCAGCCAAGATTTGGGTTATGGCTACACCTTC. Residues: CASSQDLGYGYTF.

The chain carries TRBV10-2 and TRBJ1-2; tentatively, D is TRBD1 (5 bases). Germline lookup yields CDR1 WSHSY and CDR2 SAAADI. This CDR3 is built from 15 residues. Trimming took off 4 bases at V and 0 bases at J, with 12 bases between the two ends. CDR3 nucleotides: TGCGCCAGCAGTGGGGGGGGGAGAGCTAACTATGGCTACACCTTC. Protein sequence: CASSGGGRANYGYTF.

J is TRBJ2-3 and V is TRBV4-3, with D uncertain. Germline V gene sequence: CDR1 LGHNA, CDR2 YSLEER. CDR3 length equals 14 residues. V lost 1 base to trimming and J lost 2 bases, with 7 bases between them. The CDR3 sequence is CASSQATHTDTQYF. The CDR3 DNA reads TGCGCCAGCAGCCAAGCGACTCACACAGATACGCAGTATTTT.

This chain joins TRBV25-1 and TRBJ2-2; D is unclear. V was pared by 2 bases and J by 4 bases, with 14 bases between. CDR3 length: 16 amino acids. Germline values: CDR1 MGHDK, CDR2 SYGVNS. The CDR3 sequence is CASSERVARFTGELFF. The DNA for the CDR3 is TGTGCCAGCAGTGAAAGGGTCGCCAGGTTCACCGGGGAGCTGTTTTTT.

This clonotype was seen a handful of times. This chain joins TRBV7-9 and TRBJ2-7, with D possibly matching TRBD2 (6 bases). The V gene's germline CDR1 is SEHNR and CDR2 FQNEAQ (reference sequence). The CDR3 has 15 residues. Trimming took 5 bases from V and 3 from J, leaving 17 bases between them. The CDR3 region has the DNA TGTGCCAGCAGCCCGGGGAGGTTGACTATCTACGAGCAGTACTTC. Protein: CASSPGRLTIYEQYF.

This rearrangement joins TRBV25-1 to TRBJ1-2; perhaps TRBD1 as D (5 bases). V shed 4 bases and J shed 0 bases, with 15 bases lying between them. The CDR3 sequence is 16 residues long. The germline gives CDR1 MGHDK, CDR2 SYGVNS. The DNA of the CDR3 is TGTGCCAGCAGTGGGCGGGACGGTCAAGCTAACTATGGCTACACCTTC. It is translated as CASSGRDGQANYGYTF.

The chain recombines TRBV5-1 with TRBJ1-1; 9 bases match TRBD1. V was clipped by 7 bases and J by 5 bases; unmatched bases: 3. The CDR3 totals 12 residues. CDR1 is SGHRS, CDR2 YFSETQ, per germline. CDR3 nucleotide sequence: TGCGCCAGCGGGACAGGGTGGACTGAAGCTTTCTTT. Translating gives CASGTGWTEAFF.

The J gene is TRBJ1-4, the V gene TRBV7-8; D is undetermined. CDR3 length: 12 amino acids. Trimming removed 2 bases from V and 5 bases from J, with 3 bases in between. Germline lookup yields CDR1 SGHVS and CDR2 FQNEAQ. The CDR3 protein is CASSLMNEKLFF. CDR3 nucleotide sequence: TGTGCCAGCAGCTTAATGAATGAAAAACTGTTTTTT.

This sequence joins TRBV20-1 and TRBJ2-1; 12 nucleotides agree with TRBD2. Germline V CDR1 and CDR2: DFQATT, SNEGSKA (reference sequence). This CDR3 has 13 amino acids. The J segment lost 7 bases and the V segment lost 5 bases, leaving 3 bases of the junction unmatched. The DNA of the CDR3 is TGCAGTGCTCGACTAGCGGGAGAAAATGAGCAGTTCTTC. Encoded protein: CSARLAGENEQFF.

The gene calls are TRBV7-8 and TRBJ1-3; 9 bases are shared with TRBD1. The length of the CDR3 is 15 residues. V was pared by 8 bases and J by 2 bases, with 7 bases of the junction left unmatched. Germline CDR1 SGHVS, CDR2 FQNEAQ. The CDR3 is CASGNRGLTGNTIYF. Written as DNA, the CDR3 is TGTGCCAGCGGGAACAGGGGGCTCACTGGAAACACCATATATTTT. Full variable domain (rest looked up from reference TRBV7-8 and TRBJ1-3): GAGVSQSPRYKVAKRGQDVALRCDPISGHVSLFWYQQALGQGPEFLTYFQNEAQLDKSGLPSDRFFAERPEGSVSTLKIQRTQQEDSAVYLCASGNRGLTGNTIYFGEGSWLTVV.